The rows below give T cell receptor beta chains drawn from one sample of a study of CD8 T cells in ankylosing spondylitis. Via MiXCR, TCRdb re-called the 5' RACE reads, giving one row per CDR3 protein. The profile shows about 300,000 distinct CDR3 sequences, around 10% of them singletons. The material sequenced was blood, either unsorted or a sorted T cell fraction (not recorded which). The receptors derive from a female donor with ankylosing spondylitis or in good health (not recorded which). Both conserved end residues are part of each CDR3. The D gene is left open where the match is weak. Size is stated for part of the rows, as once, few or many counts, or as a class when the clone is expanded.

J gene | V gene | clone size | D gene | CDR3 DNA | CDR3 protein
TRBJ2-1 | TRBV20-1 | many | NA | TGCAGTGCTGGAGGACGAGGGGGTGATGAGCAGTTCTTC | CSAGGRGGDEQFF
TRBJ1-1 | TRBV5-1 | NA | NA | TGCGCCAGCAGCTTGCCCACCCTTGGGGGAAAGAACACTGAAGCTTTCTTT | CASSLPTLGGKNTEAFF
TRBJ2-3 | TRBV6-6 | many | NA | TGTGCCAGCAGGCTCCTAGCCGATACGCAGTATTTT | CASRLLADTQYF
TRBJ1-3 | TRBV30 | few | NA | TGTGCCTGGAGTCTGGGCTTAAGCTCTGGAAACACCATATATTTT | CAWSLGLSSGNTIYF
TRBJ2-5 | TRBV7-8 | many | NA | TGTGCCAGCAGCTTAAGGCTGGACAGCCGGCTGACCCAGTACTTC | CASSLRLDSRLTQYF
TRBJ2-1 | TRBV5-1 | NA | TRBD1 | TGCGCCAGCAGCTGGGGGGACAGGGACCATGAGCAGTTCTTC | CASSWGDRDHEQFF
TRBJ2-2 | TRBV20-1 | NA | TRBD1 | TGCAGTGCTAGGTCCAGGGGGTGGTACACCGGGGAGCTGTTTTTT | CSARSRGWYTGELFF
TRBJ2-3 | TRBV3-1 | NA | NA | TGTGCCAGCAGCCAAGTCGGAACAGCCTTGGGGGATACGCAGTATTTT | CASSQVGTALGDTQYF
TRBJ2-3 | TRBV10-3 | many | NA | TGTGCCATCAGTGACGTCGGACAGAGCACAGATACGCAGTATTTT | CAISDVGQSTDTQYF
TRBJ1-2 | TRBV29-1 | NA | NA | TGCAGCGTAGAAGGGACATTCGGCTACACCTTC | CSVEGTFGYTF
TRBJ2-2 | TRBV28 | many | NA | TGTGCCAGCAGCCTAGGTACCGGGGAGCTGTTTTTT | CASSLGTGELFF
TRBJ2-7 | TRBV7-2 | many | TRBD2 | TGTGCCAGCAGCCGGGGGGGCGCCCAATACGAGCAGTACTTC | CASSRGGAQYEQYF
TRBJ1-5 | TRBV6-5 | few | TRBD1 | TGTGCCAGCAGTTACTTGGGGACAGGAAATCAGCCCCAGCATTTT | CASSYLGTGNQPQHF
TRBJ1-2 | TRBV6-5 | many | NA | TGTGCCAGCAGTTACTCGCTGGGGTACCGAGCCTACACCTTC | CASSYSLGYRAYTF
TRBJ2-1 | TRBV20-1 | many | NA | TGCAGCCTCGGGAGAGGGAATGAGCAGTTCTTC | CSLGRGNEQFF
TRBJ1-6 | TRBV12-3/TRBV12-4 | many | NA | NA | CASILGEGQSSPLHF
TRBJ2-3 | TRBV2 | NA | NA | TGTGCCAGCAGTGAAGCCGGGGATCCCACAGATACGCAGTATTTT | CASSEAGDPTDTQYF
TRBJ2-7 | TRBV7-2 | many | TRBD1 | TGTGCCAGCAGCTTGGTACAGGGGTACCAGTACTTC | CASSLVQGYQYF
TRBJ1-4 | TRBV6-2/TRBV6-3 | many | TRBD1 | TGTGCCAGCGGACTGGGACAGGGAAAAGGTGAAAAACTGTTTTTT | CASGLGQGKGEKLFF
TRBJ2-1 | TRBV7-9 | NA | NA | TGTGCCAGCAGCTTAGGTAAAGGTGAGCAGTTCTTC | CASSLGKGEQFF
TRBJ2-3 | TRBV5-1 | many | NA | TGCGCCAGCAGCTTGAGGGACGGGGAATATACGCAGTATTTT | CASSLRDGEYTQYF
TRBJ2-7 | TRBV20-1 | many | TRBD1 | TGCAGTGCCACACCCAGGGGGAACTCCTACGAGCAGTACTTC | CSATPRGNSYEQYF
TRBJ2-3 | TRBV5-1 | many | TRBD2 | TGCGCCAGCAGCTTTTCGGGGGGAGAGAATACGCAGTATTTT | CASSFSGGENTQYF
TRBJ2-7 | TRBV10-3 | many | NA | TGTGCCGTCCGCGGACATAACTCCTACGAGCAGTACTTC | CAVRGHNSYEQYF
TRBJ2-3 | TRBV15 | many | TRBD2 | TGTGCCACCAGCAGAGATTACCTCCCTAGCGGGGATACGGATACGCAGTATTTT | CATSRDYLPSGDTDTQYF
TRBJ1-4 | TRBV20-1 | many | TRBD1 | TGCAGTGCTCAACAGGGGGTCGGGGAAAAACTGTTTTTT | CSAQQGVGEKLFF
TRBJ2-1 | TRBV5-1 | NA | NA | TGCGCCAGCAGCTCGGACATCCGAAGCAACAATGAGCAGTTCTTC | CASSSDIRSNNEQFF
TRBJ1-3 | TRBV5-1 | many | TRBD1 | TGCGCCAGCAGGCCCGGGACAGCTGGAAACACCATATATTTT | CASRPGTAGNTIYF
TRBJ2-1 | TRBV28 | few | TRBD2 | TGTGCCAGCAGTTCCCTAGCGGGGGATATAAATGAGCAGTTCTTC | CASSSLAGDINEQFF
TRBJ2-5 | TRBV20-1 | many | NA | TGCAGTGCCACGACAGTTCAAGAGACCCAGTACTTC | CSATTVQETQYF
TRBJ1-5 | TRBV20-1 | few | NA | TGCAGTGCTACTATTGGGGCAGACGAGAATCAGCCCCAGCATTTT | CSATIGADENQPQHF
TRBJ2-1 | TRBV7-2 | many | NA | TGTGCCAGCGGCAGGCAGAGCTCCTACAATGAGCAGTTCTTC | CASGRQSSYNEQFF
TRBJ1-5 | TRBV12-3/TRBV12-4 | many | TRBD1 | TGTGCCAGCAGTTTAACCAGGGGGGAGAATCAGCCCCAGCATTTT | CASSLTRGENQPQHF
TRBJ1-2 | TRBV24-1 | many | NA | TGTGCCACCAGTGAGCCAGGGGCCTCTTATGGCTACACCTTC | CATSEPGASYGYTF
TRBJ2-2 | TRBV7-6 | few | NA | TGTGCCAGCAGCTTAGTTACCGGAGTCAAGAACACCGGGGAGCTGTTTTTT | CASSLVTGVKNTGELFF
TRBJ2-2 | TRBV20-1 | NA | TRBD2 | TGCAGTGCTCCTAGCGGGAGGGCCCAGGGAGGGGAGCTGTTTTTT | CSAPSGRAQGGELFF
TRBJ2-7 | TRBV20-1 | NA | TRBD1 | TGCAGTGCTAGAGTAAGGCCTCAGGGGGTCTACGAGCAGTACTTC | CSARVRPQGVYEQYF
TRBJ1-6 | TRBV7-6 | many | TRBD1 | TGTGCCAGCAGCTTGGAGGGGACAGGGAATTCACCCCTCCACTTT | CASSLEGTGNSPLHF
TRBJ2-7 | TRBV5-5 | many | NA | TGTGCCAGCAGCTTGGCCGGGGGAACCTCCTACGAGCAGTACTTC | CASSLAGGTSYEQYF
TRBJ2-3 | TRBV20-1 | many | TRBD2 | TGCAGTGCTAGGACTAGCGGGAGTGATACGCAGTATTTT | CSARTSGSDTQYF
TRBJ2-5 | TRBV5-1 | many | NA | TGCGCCAGCAGCTTGGGAGCACAGGGTTCGGAGACCCAGTACTTC | CASSLGAQGSETQYF
TRBJ1-5 | TRBV24-1 | many | NA | TGTGCCACCAGTTTCCGCTCTGATCAGCCCCAGCATTTT | CATSFRSDQPQHF
TRBJ1-2 | TRBV7-2 | many | NA | TGTGCCAGCAGCCTACGATCCGGGACGCAGTATGGCTACACCTTC | CASSLRSGTQYGYTF
TRBJ1-5 | TRBV5-1 | many | NA | TGCGCCAGCAGACGCATCCGGAGCGATCAGCCCCAGCATTTT | CASRRIRSDQPQHF
TRBJ1-1 | TRBV7-9 | few | NA | TGTGCCAGCAGCTTAAGGGCCGAGTTCACTGAAGCTTTCTTT | CASSLRAEFTEAFF
TRBJ2-3 | TRBV7-9 | many | NA | TGTGCCAGCAGCTTCTCGACCGGAATTGGCACAGATACGCAGTATTTT | CASSFSTGIGTDTQYF